This T cell receptor beta chain stems from a study of cytomegalovirus exposure and HLA in healthy donors. The primer mix had 60 Vbeta and 13 Jbeta primers. The authors' processing: Later analysis identified tens of millions of unique TCR beta chains, around 10 million shared. TCRdb's copy holds only in-frame clones and misses some; the assay was immunoSEQ multiplex PCR. The DNA gave D and trimming, while V, J and clone size come from that table. Seen here are 150,000 to 200,000 clones, more than 60% observed once, and the top ten hold around 7%. Study findings and constraints: Later on, a genetic analysis was performed. It linked a missense variant in DCLRE1C with V- and J-gene trimming of TCR beta. The authors later found HLA-associated TCR beta chains more clonally expanded than equally common others. As was reported, the classifier diagnosed cytomegalovirus status with high specificity and sensitivity.

On this clone itself: As yet, its antigen is unknown.

What was sequenced was PBMCs. The TCR comes from a woman in her thirties or forties in good health and CMV-seropositive.

The CDR3 region is CASSPRAGVTDTQYF. The CDR3 DNA follows: TGTGCCAGTAGTCCAAGAGCGGGGGTCACAGATACGCAGTATTTT. The rearrangement links TRBV19 to TRBJ2-3, with 8 nucleotides matching TRBD2. This CDR3 is built from 15 residues. Germline lookup yields CDR1 LNHDA and CDR2 SQIVND (reference sequence). Germline trimming cut 5 bases from V and 2 bases from J; bases unmatched to any gene: 6.